The 12 T cell receptor beta chains below were found in one sample sequenced in a study of beta chain features in type 1 diabetes. Study observations and caveats: There was a moderate but significant shortening of TCRB CDR3s in all four CD4+ subsets of Type 1 diabetes patients.

The investigators reverse transcribed all of the isolated RNA, so they sequenced expressed TCRB transcripts. Method: immunoSEQ multiplex PCR; TCRdb's copy keeps in-frame clones and lacks some. This sample carries about 340,000 clones, roughly 14% of them seen once, and the ten largest clones take 0.015%. Their antigens remain unidentified. What was sequenced was naive CD4+ T cells from blood. The receptors stem from a woman in her late teens or twenties with type 1 diabetes.

Here the CDR3 DNA reads TGTGCCAGCAGTTTGGCAGGGAGGGGCGGGGAGCTGTTTTTT. Residues: CASSLAGRGGELFF. J is TRBJ2-2 and V is TRBV28, with TRBD2 matching 7 bases. The J segment lost 7 bases and the V segment lost 3 bases, leaving 5 bases of the junction unmatched. The CDR3 runs to 14 residues. The germline CDR1 and CDR2 sequences are MDHEN and SYDVKM.

As regards this clone: Distinct nucleotide sequences in the sample also encode this CDR3. This chain links TRBV5-1 with TRBJ2-7; a weak D match, TRBD2 (6 bases). CDR1 is SGHRS, CDR2 YFSETQ, per germline. V lost 0 bases and J 1 base, leaving 11 bases between the germline ends. The CDR3 covers 15 residues. CDR3 protein: CASSLEPGRSYEQYF. As DNA, the CDR3 is TGCGCCAGCAGCTTGGAGCCAGGGAGGTCCTACGAGCAGTACTTC.

The genes are TRBV2 and TRBJ1-2, with D possibly TRBD1 on 5 matching bases. From germline, CDR1 is SNHLY and CDR2 FYNNEI. The CDR3 covers 13 residues. V lost 6 bases, J lost 8 bases, and 16 bases lay in between. CDR3 protein: CASRSSDIQGYTF. The CDR3 DNA reads TGTGCCAGCAGGTCTTCGGACATACAAGGCTACACCTTC.

The chain joins TRBV4-2 to TRBJ2-1; 7 bases map to TRBD1. From germline, CDR1 is LGHNA and CDR2 YNFKEQ. There are 16 residues in the CDR3. Losses at the gene ends were 2 bases for V and 3 bases for J; bases not matched to a gene: 7. CDR3 sequence reads: CASSQPIDRDYNEQFF. The DNA for the CDR3 is TGTGCCAGCAGCCAACCCATCGACAGGGACTACAATGAGCAGTTCTTC.

The chain recombines TRBV29-1 with TRBJ1-2; D gene ambiguous. Germline assignment: CDR1 SQVTM and CDR2 ANQGSEA. This CDR3 contains 11 residues. Trimming removed 3 bases from V and 1 base from J, with 3 bases in between. As DNA, the CDR3 is TGCAGCGTTGACAGTAACTATGGCTACACCTTC. Protein sequence: CSVDSNYGYTF.

CDR3 protein: CASSLRTGEWETQYF. The CDR3 DNA reads TGTGCCAGCAGCTTACGTACAGGAGAATGGGAGACCCAGTACTTC. The chain has TRBV7-2 and TRBJ2-5; possibly TRBD1 for D (5 bases). The V end was cut by 2 bases, the J end by 5 bases, with 15 bases between. The CDR3 contains 15 residues. In germline, CDR1 is SGHTA, CDR2 FQGNSA. Using reference TRBV7-2 and TRBJ2-5 for the parts outside the CDR3, the full variable domain is GAGVSQSPSNKVTEKGKDVELRCDPISGHTALYWYRQSLGQGLEFLIYFQGNSAPDKSGLPSDRFSAERTGGSVSTLTIQRTQQEDSAVYLCASSLRTGEWETQYFGPGTRLLVL.

This clone showed up just a few times. This chain joins TRBV2 and TRBJ2-3; 7 nucleotides line up with TRBD1. This CDR3 comprises 14 residues. V was pared by 8 bases and J by 0 bases, with 5 bases of the junction left unmatched. The germline gives CDR1 SNHLY, CDR2 FYNNEI. The CDR3 DNA reads as TGTGCCAGCGGCCGGGACAGAAGCACAGATACGCAGTATTTT. This encodes CASGRDRSTDTQYF.

J is TRBJ2-1 and V is TRBV30; 14 bases are a match to TRBD2. Germline CDR1 reads GTSNPN; CDR2 reads SVGIG (reference sequence). After removal of 6 bases from V and 10 bases from J, the junction contained 8 bases not matched to a gene. The CDR3 runs to 14 residues. The DNA of the CDR3 is TGTGCCTGCCCGGGGACTAGCGGGAGTAGGGAGCAGTTCTTC. It specifies CACPGTSGSREQFF.

This rearrangement joins TRBV28 to TRBJ2-4; weak D call: TRBD1 (5 bases). Germline V gene lookup returns CDR1 MDHEN and CDR2 SYDVKM. The CDR3 is 15 amino acids. V was trimmed by 8 bases and J by 0 bases, leaving 14 bases between them. The CDR3 nucleotides read TGTGCCAGCGGGGCGTTCCAGGTAGCCAAAAACATTCAGTACTTC. Translating gives CASGAFQVAKNIQYF.

The rearrangement uses TRBV19 and TRBJ2-1; 14 positions match TRBD2. This CDR3 is 15 amino acids long. V gave up 10 bases and J gave up 8 bases; unmatched junction bases: 10. Per germline, CDR1 LNHDA and CDR2 SQIVND (reference sequence). The CDR3 reads CATTTGTSGSDEQFF. The DNA of the CDR3 is TGTGCCACCACAACCGGGACTAGCGGGAGTGATGAGCAGTTCTTC. The variable domain in full, with the rest retrieved from reference TRBV19 and TRBJ2-1, is DGGITQSPKYLFRKEGQNVTLSCEQNLNHDAMYWYRQDPGQGLRLIYYSQIVNDFQKGDIAEGYSVSREKKESFPLTVTSAQKNPTAFYLCATTTGTSGSDEQFFGPGTRLTVL.

This rearrangement joins TRBV5-1 to TRBJ1-1, with D unclear. The germline CDR1 and CDR2 sequences are SGHRS and YFSETQ. This CDR3 comprises 13 residues. V lost 4 bases, J lost 3 bases, and 10 bases lay in between. As DNA, the CDR3 is TGCGCCAGCAGCACCCGGCGGGACACTGAAGCTTTCTTT. It translates to CASSTRRDTEAFF.

The V and J genes are TRBV4-3 and TRBJ1-1; TRBD1 is a possible D gene (6 bases). From germline, CDR1 is LGHNA and CDR2 YSLEER. The CDR3 extends over 15 amino acids. Trimming stripped 6 bases from V and 5 bases from J, with 19 bases between. The CDR3 DNA reads TGCGCCAGCAGGCAGGGGATCCCCGGGAGGACTGAAGCTTTCTTT. Encoded protein: CASRQGIPGRTEAFF.